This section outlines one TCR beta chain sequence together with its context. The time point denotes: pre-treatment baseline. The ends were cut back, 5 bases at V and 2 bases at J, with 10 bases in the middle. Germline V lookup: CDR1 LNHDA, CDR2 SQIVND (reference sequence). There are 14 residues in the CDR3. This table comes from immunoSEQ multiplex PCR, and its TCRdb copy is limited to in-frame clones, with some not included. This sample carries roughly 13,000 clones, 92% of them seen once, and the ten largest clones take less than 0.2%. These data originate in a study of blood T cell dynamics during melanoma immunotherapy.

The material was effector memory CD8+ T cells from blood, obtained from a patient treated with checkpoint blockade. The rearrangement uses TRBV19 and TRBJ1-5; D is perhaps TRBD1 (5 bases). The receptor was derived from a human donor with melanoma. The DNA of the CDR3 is TGTGCCAGTAGTCCCCGGGGGGGCAATCAGCCCCAGCATTTT. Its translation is CASSPRGGNQPQHF.